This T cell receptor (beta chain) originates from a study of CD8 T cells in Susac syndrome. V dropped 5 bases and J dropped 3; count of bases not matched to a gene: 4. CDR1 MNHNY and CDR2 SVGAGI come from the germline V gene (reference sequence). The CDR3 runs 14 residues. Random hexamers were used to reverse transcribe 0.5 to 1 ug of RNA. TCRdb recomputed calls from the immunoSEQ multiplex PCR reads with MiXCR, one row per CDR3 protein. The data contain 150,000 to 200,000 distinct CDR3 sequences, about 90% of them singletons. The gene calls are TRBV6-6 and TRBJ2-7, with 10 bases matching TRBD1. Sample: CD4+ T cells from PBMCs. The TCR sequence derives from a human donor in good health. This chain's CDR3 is CASSPRDRGYEQYF. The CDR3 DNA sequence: TGTGCCAGCAGTCCCCGGGACAGGGGCTACGAGCAGTACTTC.